These 30 T cell receptor beta chains originate from one sample sequenced in a study of blood T cells in healthy people across ages (dated by TCRdb to between 2014 and 2016). The library was produced with 5' RACE. TCRdb lists the instrument as Illumina HiSeq 2500. A second roughly 6 to 12 cycle PCR used a sample-barcoded 5' primer and a J-beta primer mix. TCRdb reprocessing: public reads trimmed at Q25 with fastp, clones called with MiXCR, in-frame beta chains kept. Here each entry gathers all rows of one CDR3 protein and keeps the most common genes and DNA. The sample profile shows about 640,000 distinct CDR3 sequences; around 54% of them were found once. Jointly, the top ten make up 30% to 40% of the sample. The sequencing sample was made of blood. All receptors derive from a man in his fifties or sixties in good health.

The genes are TRBV5-1 and TRBJ2-1, with D possibly matching TRBD1 (6 bases). This CDR3 has 14 residues. Germline-derived CDR1 and CDR2 are SGHRS and YFSETQ. Trimming took off 4 bases at V and 6 bases at J, with 14 bases between the two ends. The CDR3 nucleotides read TGCGCCAGCAGCCTAGACAGGCCCGGCAATGAGCAGTTCTTC. Protein product: CASSLDRPGNEQFF.

The chain has TRBV11-2 and TRBJ2-1; the match to TRBD1 covers 9 bases. CDR1 SGHAT and CDR2 FQNNGV come from the germline V gene. The CDR3 sequence is 14 residues long. With 4 bases clipped from V and 12 bases from J, the junction kept 10 bases outside the gene matches. The CDR3 DNA reads TGTGCCAGCAGCTCGGGGACAGGGCCCGGGAGGCAGTTCTTC. The encoded protein is CASSSGTGPGRQFF.

The chain links TRBV29-1 to TRBJ2-3; a possible D gene is TRBD1 (6 bases). This CDR3 region has 14 residues. Germline values: CDR1 SQVTM, CDR2 ANQGSEA. V dropped 8 bases and J dropped 0 bases, with 15 bases sitting between them. CDR3 coding DNA: TGCAGCCTTTCCGGGACACCTAGCACAGATACGCAGTATTTT. This translates into CSLSGTPSTDTQYF.

This clonotype showed up just a few times. This chain joins TRBV4-1 and TRBJ2-4; the match to TRBD1 covers 11 bases. The end of the DNA fits TRBJ2-7 better, so the J call may be wrong. Germline values: CDR1 MGHRA, CDR2 YSYEKL. This CDR3 region has 14 residues. CDR3 amino acids: CASSRTGGIIEQYF. CDR3 bases: TGCGCCAGCAGCCGGACAGGGGGCATAATCGAGCAGTACTTC.

In the case of this clonotype: The conserved phenylalanine or tryptophan normally closing the CDR3 is absent here, so this likely arose from a read error. V is TRBV12-3 or TRBV12-4 and J is TRBJ2-5, with D possibly being TRBD1 or TRBD2 (6 bases each). The CDR3 consists of 12 residues. The ends were cut back, 6 bases at V and 4 bases at J, with 9 bases in the middle. The CDR3 DNA follows: TGTGCCAGCAGAGGAGGGGGAGAGACCCAGTACGTC. Protein: CASRGGGETQYV.

This clonotype was detected a few times. The chain has TRBV6-2 or TRBV6-3 and TRBJ2-5; tentative D call: TRBD2 (6 bases). Germline lookup yields CDR1 MNHEY and CDR2 SVGEGT. V was trimmed by 5 bases and J by 3 bases, leaving 16 bases between them. CDR3 length equals 15 residues. The CDR3, as DNA: TGTGCCAGCAGTAACCGGGACTTAATGAAAGAGACCCAGTACTTC. As protein: CASSNRDLMKETQYF.

As DNA, the CDR3 is TGCAGTGCTAATGGCGGGATCAGCACAGATACGCAGTATTTT. It translates to CSANGGISTDTQYF. The V gene is TRBV20-1, the J gene TRBJ2-3; perhaps TRBD2 as D (6 bases). The germline V gene has CDR1 DFQATT and CDR2 SNEGSKA (reference sequence). V was pared by 4 bases and J by 0 bases, with 11 bases between. The CDR3 extends over 14 amino acids.

The chain joins TRBV5-1 to TRBJ1-2; TRBD1 might be the D (5 bases). The V gene's germline CDR1 is SGHRS and CDR2 YFSETQ. The V and J ends lost 4 bases and 6 bases respectively, with 13 bases between them. The CDR3 has 13 residues. CDR3 protein: CASSVGAADGYTF. CDR3 coding DNA: TGCGCCAGCAGCGTCGGGGCTGCCGATGGCTACACCTTC.

The chain uses TRBV12-3 or TRBV12-4 and TRBJ2-4, with a weak D call TRBD1 (6 bases). This CDR3 spans 14 amino acids. The V end was cut by 5 bases, the J end by 9 bases, with 17 bases between. The CDR3: CASSNREGWGIQYF. Here the CDR3 DNA reads TGTGCCAGCAGTAACAGGGAAGGTTGGGGCATTCAGTACTTC.

This chain links TRBV5-5 with TRBJ1-4, with D uncertain. The V and J ends lost 4 bases and 0 bases respectively, with 10 bases between them. Germline V CDR1 and CDR2: SGHKS, YYEKEE (reference sequence). CDR3 length equals 15 residues. The DNA for the CDR3 is TGTGCCAGCAGCCCAGAAAGCGCAACTAATGAAAAACTGTTTTTT. Translation: CASSPESATNEKLFF.

The chain employs TRBV9 and TRBJ2-6; 7 bases line up with TRBD1. Germline loops: CDR1 SGDLS, CDR2 YYNGEE. The length of the CDR3 is 17 residues. The junction had 6 bases not matched to a gene; V was cut back by 1 base and J by 2 bases. The CDR3: CASSVRGGKAGANVLTF. CDR3 in DNA: TGTGCCAGCAGCGTACGAGGGGGCAAGGCTGGGGCCAACGTCCTGACTTTC.

The chain uses TRBV20-1 and TRBJ2-1; D is uncertain. This CDR3 spans 13 amino acids. V was shortened by 3 bases and J by 1 base, with 7 bases between the two germline ends. Per germline, CDR1 DFQATT and CDR2 SNEGSKA (reference sequence). The CDR3 is CSARGISYNEQFF. In DNA, the CDR3 is TGCAGTGCTAGGGGAATATCCTACAATGAGCAGTTCTTC.

This chain connects TRBV20-1 to TRBJ2-6; the D call may be TRBD1 or TRBD2 (6 bases each). Per germline, CDR1 DFQATT and CDR2 SNEGSKA (reference sequence). Trimming stripped 4 bases from V and 0 bases from J, with 13 bases between. The CDR3 spans 16 residues. The CDR3 region is CSAIGGGSSGANVLTF. The CDR3 nucleotides read TGCAGTGCTATCGGAGGGGGAAGCTCTGGGGCCAACGTCCTGACTTTC.

The table lists this clonotype with a few counts. The chain joins TRBV6-1 to TRBJ2-5; 8 positions agree with TRBD2. Germline V lookup: CDR1 MNHNS, CDR2 SASEGT. Unmatched junction bases numbered 4, after V lost 7 bases and J lost 0 bases. The CDR3 totals 14 residues. CDR3 loop: CASNAGGNQETQYF. For the CDR3, the DNA is TGTGCCAGCAACGCGGGGGGAAACCAAGAGACCCAGTACTTC.

The table lists this clonotype with a count of one. The chain recombines TRBV4-2 with TRBJ2-5; D gene ambiguous. The V end lost 1 base, the J end lost 5 bases, and 11 bases lay between the germline ends. CDR1 is LGHNA and CDR2 is YNFKEQ in the germline V gene. The CDR3 is 14 amino acids. The CDR3 coding sequence is TGTGCCAGCAGCCAAGGAACTGAGTATGAGACCCAGTACTTC. This sequence encodes CASSQGTEYETQYF.

The chain employs TRBV28 and TRBJ2-5; D is possibly TRBD2 (6 bases). CDR1 is MDHEN, CDR2 SYDVKM, per germline. This CDR3 is 15 amino acids long. V shed 3 bases and J shed 3 bases, with 14 bases lying between them. This chain's CDR3 is CASSFPGLNKETQYF. In DNA, the CDR3 is TGTGCCAGCAGTTTCCCCGGACTAAATAAAGAGACCCAGTACTTC. The full variable domain, in which reference TRBV28 and TRBJ2-5 provide the parts outside the CDR3, is DVKVTQSSRYLVKRTGEKVFLECVQDMDHENMFWYRQDPGLGLRLIYFSYDVKMKEKGDIPEGYSVSREKKERFSLILESASTNQTSMYLCASSFPGLNKETQYFGPGTRLLVL.

The chain combines TRBV20-1 with TRBJ2-5; 11 bases agree with TRBD2. Near its end, the DNA agrees better with TRBJ2-1, so the J call may be wrong. Germline loops: CDR1 DFQATT, CDR2 SNEGSKA (reference sequence). The CDR3 has 15 amino acids. CDR3 region: CSARVPGLAAETQFF. CDR3 coding DNA: TGCAGTGCTAGAGTCCCGGGACTAGCGGCGGAGACCCAGTTCTTC.

The chain uses TRBV20-1 and TRBJ2-1; D ambiguous. This CDR3 is 15 amino acids long. The V gene lost 0 bases and the J gene lost 3 bases, with 12 bases spanning the gap. Germline CDR1 and CDR2: DFQATT and SNEGSKA (reference sequence). CDR3 residues: CSARDPQLLYNEQFF. CDR3 sequence (DNA): TGCAGTGCTAGAGACCCCCAGCTCCTCTACAATGAGCAGTTCTTC.

This chain uses TRBV5-1 with TRBJ1-2; no clear D gene. The CDR3 runs to 15 residues. The V gene's germline CDR1 is SGHRS and CDR2 YFSETQ. The germline V and J ends were trimmed by 0 bases and 4 bases, with 13 bases remaining between them. CDR3 nucleotides: TGCGCCAGCAGCTTGGATACAGCGACTGTCTATGGCTACACCTTC. As protein: CASSLDTATVYGYTF.

The chain joins TRBV7-2 to TRBJ2-5, with 9 bases fitting TRBD2. The CDR3 is 17 amino acids. J lost 5 bases, V lost 3 bases, and 13 bases had no gene match. Germline V lookup: CDR1 SGHTA, CDR2 FQGNSA. For the CDR3, the DNA is TGTGCCAGCAGCTTCGGACGCGGGGGGGCTAAGAGGGAGACCCAGTACTTC. This codes for CASSFGRGGAKRETQYF.

Comments on this clonotype: A much larger clone differs from this one at a single base, so this may be a read error. The chain uses TRBV12-3 or TRBV12-4 and TRBJ2-5; possible D gene TRBD1, 6 bases. CDR3 length equals 15 residues. Trimming shortened V by 5 bases and J by 0 bases, and 13 bases separated the two germline ends. The CDR3 DNA reads TGTGCCAGCAGTCCAGGGGTACGGCACCAAGAGACCCAGTACTTC. Amino acids: CASSPGVRHQETQYF.

The rearrangement links TRBV20-1 to TRBJ2-1, with 9 bases lining up with TRBD2. This CDR3 is 15 amino acids long. After removal of 3 bases from V and 9 bases from J, the junction contained 12 bases not matched to a gene. CDR1 is DFQATT, CDR2 SNEGSKA, per germline (reference sequence). This CDR3 is CSASEGGRAYREQFF. The CDR3 DNA reads as TGCAGTGCTAGTGAGGGCGGGAGGGCCTACCGTGAGCAGTTCTTC.

This clonotype was seen only a few times. J is TRBJ2-5 and V is TRBV4-2, with D unclear. From germline, CDR1 is LGHNA and CDR2 YNFKEQ. The V gene lost 1 base and the J gene lost 1 base, with 7 bases spanning the gap. The CDR3 runs 14 residues. In DNA, the CDR3 is TGTGCCAGCAGCCAAGGGGAATTCCAAGAGACCCAGTACTTC. It codes for CASSQGEFQETQYF.

The rearrangement links TRBV5-1 to TRBJ2-7, with 8 bases that match TRBD1. CDR1 and CDR2 (germline): SGHRS, YFSETQ. The CDR3 runs 16 residues. J gave up 2 bases and V 2 bases, and 9 bases lay outside the gene matches. CDR3: CASSFATGEVPYEQYF. CDR3 bases: TGCGCCAGCAGCTTCGCGACAGGGGAGGTCCCCTACGAGCAGTACTTC.

This chain uses TRBV27 with TRBJ2-2; D remains unclear. The CDR3 runs to 14 residues. V was clipped by 4 bases and J by 1 base, with 7 bases between them. Germline assignment: CDR1 MNHEY and CDR2 SMNVEV (reference sequence). The CDR3 DNA is TGTGCCAGCAGTTCGTCAGGGAACACCGGGGAGCTGTTTTTT. Translating gives CASSSSGNTGELFF.

The gene calls are TRBV4-2 and TRBJ1-2, with 12 bases identical to TRBD1. Trimming removed 0 bases from V and 7 bases from J; junction bases left unmatched: 6. The CDR3 length is 16 residues. The V gene's germline CDR1 is LGHNA and CDR2 YNFKEQ. The CDR3 nucleotides read TGTGCCAGCAGCCAAGAAATGGGACAGGGGGCATTTGGCTACACCTTC. This encodes CASSQEMGQGAFGYTF.

This clonotype has a count of ten or more. The V gene is TRBV5-1, the J gene TRBJ2-1; TRBD2 is a possible D gene (6 bases). The V gene lost 4 bases and the J gene lost 4 bases, with 12 bases spanning the gap. The CDR3 has 14 amino acids. In germline, CDR1 is SGHRS, CDR2 YFSETQ. The CDR3 loop is CASSISGLYNEQFF. As DNA, the CDR3 is TGCGCCAGCAGCATATCGGGACTTTACAATGAGCAGTTCTTC.

The chain couples TRBV2 to TRBJ2-5; D remains ambiguous. CDR3 length: 11 residues. The V gene's germline CDR1 is SNHLY and CDR2 FYNNEI. V gave up 0 bases and J gave up 11 bases, with 7 bases separating them. DNA for the CDR3: TGTGCCAGCAGTGAAGCGCAGGCACAGTACTTC. It is translated as CASSEAQAQYF.

V is TRBV6-1 and J is TRBJ2-5; maybe TRBD2 (6 bases). Trimming removed 8 bases at V and 5 bases at J, with 21 bases between. Looked up from germline, CDR1 is MNHNS and CDR2 is SASEGT. The CDR3 runs to 15 residues. The CDR3 coding sequence is TGTGCCAGCTTTAGCGGCAACCGTATTCGTGAGACCCAGTACTTC. This encodes CASFSGNRIRETQYF.

The J gene is TRBJ1-6, the V gene TRBV25-1; possibly TRBD1 for D (5 bases). V lost 3 bases to trimming and J lost 5 bases, with 14 bases between them. CDR3 length: 16 amino acids. Germline values: CDR1 MGHDK, CDR2 SYGVNS. CDR3 in amino acids: CASSDRRGVDNSPLHF. CDR3 bases: TGTGCCAGCAGTGATCGCCGGGGGGTTGATAATTCACCCCTCCACTTT.